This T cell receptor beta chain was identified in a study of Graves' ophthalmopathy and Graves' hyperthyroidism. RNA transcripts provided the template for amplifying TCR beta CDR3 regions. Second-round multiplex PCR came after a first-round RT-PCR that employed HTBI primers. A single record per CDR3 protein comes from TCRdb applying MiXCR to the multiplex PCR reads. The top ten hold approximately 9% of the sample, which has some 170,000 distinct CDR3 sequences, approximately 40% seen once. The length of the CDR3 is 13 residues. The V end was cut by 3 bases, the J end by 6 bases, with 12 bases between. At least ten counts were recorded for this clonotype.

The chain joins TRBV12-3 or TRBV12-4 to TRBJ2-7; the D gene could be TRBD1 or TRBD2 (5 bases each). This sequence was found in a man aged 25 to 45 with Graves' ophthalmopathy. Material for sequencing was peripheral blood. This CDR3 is CASSFGGLTEQYF. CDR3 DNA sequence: TGTGCCAGCAGTTTTGGGGGTCTCACCGAGCAGTACTTC.